The following is a T cell receptor beta chain sequence with its context. What this receptor recognizes is not known. Base qualities are not provided; no much larger clone lies one nucleotide away. V loses 3 bases of germline sequence and J loses 6 bases, and the interval between the two ends is 8 bases. CDR1 and CDR2, looked up from the germline V gene, are SQVTM and ANQGSEA. Spanning cysteine to phenylalanine, the CDR3 consists of 11 amino acids. Kept here is only the CDR3 DNA, which spans 33 bases and is read in frame from base 1. The library was prepared using the immunoSEQ multiplex PCR assay. For the multiplex PCR, a mixture combining 60 forward primers for TCR Vbeta segments and 13 reverse primers for TCR Jbeta segments was used. The CDR3 region of rearranged TCR beta genes was amplified from genomic DNA with a multiplex PCR assay. Amplified TCR beta libraries were sequenced as 87-base-pair reads on the Illumina HiSeq System. The original methods were these. In a later analysis, 70 million to 95 million unique TCR beta chains were counted across the 500 to 850 repertoires, and approximately 11 million of these chains were shared by at least two donors. A nearest-neighbor algorithm error-corrected the raw reads and collapsed the reads into unique sequences, merging closely related sequences to remove PCR and sequencing errors. CDR3 sequences were aligned to IMGT reference sequences to assign V, D and J gene segments. For a sequence to be retained, a match of at least six nucleotides to both a V gene segment and a J gene segment was required. A rearrangement counted as productive if the CDR3 had no stop codons and remained in frame with V and J, and every other rearrangement counted as non-productive. CDR3 was defined according to IMGT convention as the region running from the second conserved V-encoded cysteine to the conserved J-encoded phenylalanine. Sequences without an unambiguous match to a single V gene segment were excluded from the earlier analysis of 450 to 650 of the donors. An earlier analysis of some 500 of the donors classified V segments as functional when productive rearrangements were above 56.7% and as segregating when the standard deviation between donors was above 5%. A statistical classification framework was built for diagnosing cytomegalovirus status from the catalog of TCR beta chain sequences. V and J gene assignment, in a later analysis, came from comparing TCR nucleotide sequences with IMGT/GENE-DB human TR gene sequences. The TCRdist pipeline was used in a later analysis to assign CDR3 sequences and most-parsimonious VDJ recombination scenarios. In a later analysis, each TCR beta chain was defined by its CDR3 amino acid sequence together with its V-gene family, and reads lacking a unique V-gene family were excluded. To address suspected cross-contamination and a sequencing artifact, a later analysis removed 592 highly shared, low-generation-probability nucleotide sequences. A later analysis calculated a clonal expansion index for each public chain from normalized within-repertoire ranks of inferred template counts. In a later analysis, generation probabilities were computed with a VDJ recombination model fitted to out-of-frame rearrangements, and the resulting probabilities were checked against IGoR. In a later analysis, TCR-TCR, TCR-HLA and TCR-CMV co-occurrence was scored with hypergeometric tests, and a repertoire-size bias correction was applied to TCR pairs. To estimate false discovery rates, a later analysis permuted the HLA or CMV assignments 20 times. In a later analysis, co-occurring TCRs were grouped using DBSCAN, with TCRdist sequence similarity added in when clustering inside HLA-allele-positive subsets. Repertoires with fewer than 30,000 or more than 120,000 public chains, plus five repertoires with anomalous nucleotide sharing, were excluded from co-occurrence clustering. TCRdb took over this immuneACCESS table, retaining in-frame rearrangements with V and J assigned. Such tables are incomplete; in checked studies, under half of the missing clones stem from an unresolved V gene, and the remainder is unexplained. V, J and clone size were drawn from that table, and D and trimming were deduced from the DNA. The sample table holds 120,000 or so clones, of which roughly 10% were seen once. Clones ranked in the top ten supply 4% to 5% of the sample.

The data originate from a study of cytomegalovirus exposure and HLA in healthy donors (dated by TCRdb to the late 2010s). With regard to the full study: An earlier analysis of some 600 of the donors reported approximately 280 Gb of sequence data and 95 million to 130 million unique TCR beta sequences obtained from about 170 million T cells. Along with the roughly 670-subject first cohort, a separate validation cohort of 120 different subjects was used. The number of donors typed differed by locus, with about 629-640 for A, B, C, DRB1 and DQB1, more than 500 for DQA1, 600 to 610 for DPA1, and about 450 for DPB1. Roughly 320 gigabases of sequencing data and 75 million to 85 million unique TCR sequences made up an early release that covered around 640 HLA-typed donors. Across 398 genotyped donors of the cohort, an average of roughly 250,000 unique TCR beta nucleotide sequences per donor were sequenced, and approximately 19% of those sequences were non-productive. The study combined high-throughput TCR immunosequencing, statistical association of individual TCRs with disease status, and machine learning to predict cytomegalovirus infection status. The aim of the study was to test whether cataloging public T cell receptors could identify signatures of past pathogen exposure. Every repertoire in the discovery cohort had been generated on one and the same sequencing platform. In the later analysis, no new phenotypic data were used to find candidate immune exposures; instead, reliance was placed on TCR beta sequences and their occurrence across donors. Among the roughly 400 genotyped donors, roughly 80% belonged to the genetic ancestry cluster associated with self-reported Caucasian donors. Roughly 5 DR-DQ haplotypes were handled as single units for association and clustering, since linkage in the cohort was strong. Using immunosequencing, the study profiled T cell repertoires from about 610 subjects and related those repertoires to cytomegalovirus serostatus. Donor age, sex, ethnicity and CMV serostatus were compiled together with the repertoire data. A later analysis re-examined previously published TCR beta repertoires from roughly 650 donors and added high-resolution HLA genotyping to investigate patterns of TCR occurrence. An earlier analysis of several hundred of the donors applied high-throughput TCR beta sequencing to assess whether each TCR beta V gene segment acted as functional or pseudogenic. HLA typing covered class I and class II loci at four-digit resolution. A later genetic analysis used genome-wide SNP genotypes for about 65% of the 666 donors, treating that subset as a discovery cohort. What the study reported, not specific to this receptor: Correlated functional status among segregating V segments might reflect linkage disequilibrium, but an unknown experimental factor could not be ruled out. Across donors, most TCR sequences were observed very rarely, whereas some public TCRs were present in many individuals. In a later analysis, HLA-associated TCR beta chains showed more clonal expansion and lower generation probabilities than non-associated chains that were equally common. Several of the top co-occurrence clusters appeared to be linked to parvovirus B19, influenza, CMV and Epstein-Barr virus, according to a later analysis. In an earlier analysis of roughly 560 of the donors, most TCR beta V segments were observed in productive rearrangements about 87% or about 30% of the time, broadly matching IMGT annotations. Because HLA typing was missing for some donors at each locus, association tests included only the typed subset. Because the 87-base-pair reads could not distinguish some IMGT-functional V segments, including TRBV6-2 and TRBV6-3, those segments were excluded. A later analysis associated 15,000 to 20,000 TCR beta sequences with specific HLA alleles at a false discovery rate of 0.05. A cluster of highly shared sequence variants was judged likely to represent a technical artifact of the sequencing pipeline. The earlier analysis of some 560 of the donors excluded around 17 rarely observed V segments, including chromosome 9 orphons, because counts were too low. In this cohort, only TCR beta chains were sequenced, and detectable features were limited by the absence of alpha or paired-chain data. A later genetic analysis reported fewer N-insertions in productive TCRs among donors in an Asian-associated ancestry cluster than the roughly 700-donor mean. It was suggested by the authors that the approach could potentially be generalized to other disease states and immunological phenotypes. In vitro tests confirmed that three of the cytomegalovirus-associated TCR beta chains recognize cytomegalovirus antigens. Sequencing depth was assumed to be roughly uniform across donors in the presence/absence analyses, though that assumption may not hold. Most CMV-associated TCR beta chains appeared to be HLA-restricted in a later analysis, and the HLA associations seemed to be driven largely by CMV exposure. For the cohort, immune exposure information was limited to CMV serostatus. In a later genetic analysis, a missense DCLRE1C variant was associated with V-gene and J-gene trimming of TCR beta chains, and the association was replicated in an independent cohort. A further reported finding was that TCR beta sequences accurately predicted the HLA-A and HLA-B alleles for most subjects in the first cohort. A total of fewer than 200 TCR beta chains were listed by the study as associated with cytomegalovirus. Assigning TCR associations to individual alleles was difficult when HLA alleles, especially DR and DQ, strongly co-occurred. The classifier was reported to diagnose cytomegalovirus status with high specificity and sensitivity in both the original and validation cohorts. According to a later analysis, TCR association rates differed among HLA loci, with DRB1 alleles showing the most associated TCRs and HLA-C alleles showing the fewest.

The cohort was made up of 666 healthy bone marrow donors. At the time of sampling, all cohort members were nominally healthy, though unrecorded immune exposures were likely present. The donor tested CMV seropositive, placing the donor among the 290 or so seropositive members of the cohort. Each donor provided a peripheral blood sample, and peripheral blood mononuclear cells were used for TCR beta sequencing. Genomic DNA was extracted from the blood cell samples with the Qiagen DNeasy Blood Extraction Kit. The sample taken for sequencing was PBMCs. The receptor was isolated from a woman between 18 and 30 years old in good health and CMV-seropositive. The chain was built from TRBV29-1 and TRBJ1-2; a tentative D call is TRBD1 (6 bases match). The DNA is TGCAGCGTTGAGGCAGGGGATGGCTACACCTTC. This sequence encodes CSVEAGDGYTF.